The 24 T cell receptor beta chains presented below share a single source sample, sequenced in a study of blood T cell repertoires in COVID-19. Clones were read by immunoSEQ multiplex PCR, and TCRdb kept only the in-frame ones, dropping some. The sample gives about half a million clones, approximately 90% of which show up once; more than 7.5% is in the top ten. Sequencing used PBMCs or T cells enriched from blood (not recorded which). Receptor source: a woman between 55 and 75 years old who had recovered from COVID-19.

The chain uses TRBV19 and TRBJ1-2; D perhaps matches TRBD1 (5 bases). There are 13 residues in the CDR3. Germline V lookup: CDR1 LNHDA, CDR2 SQIVND (reference sequence). Trimming removed 1 base at V and 4 bases at J, with 7 bases between. The CDR3 nucleotides are TGTGCCAGTAGTATAGGACAGTCCTATGGCTACACCTTC. This sequence encodes CASSIGQSYGYTF.

The J gene is TRBJ2-1, the V gene TRBV24-1, with 13 bases aligning to TRBD2. The CDR3 spans 16 residues. V shed 3 bases and J 5 bases; nucleotides not matched to a gene: 3. Germline CDR1 is KGHDR and CDR2 is SFDVKD. This chain's CDR3 is CATSDPGTSGNNEQFF. For the CDR3, the DNA is TGTGCCACCAGTGATCCCGGGACTAGCGGGAACAATGAGCAGTTCTTC.

This clone was seen once. The rearrangement uses TRBV24-1 and TRBJ2-2; no clear D gene. From germline, CDR1 is KGHDR and CDR2 SFDVKD. The CDR3 extends over 15 amino acids. The ends were cut back, 1 base at V and 2 bases at J, with 7 bases in the middle. CDR3 protein: CATSDFARNTGELFF. The CDR3 DNA reads TGTGCCACCAGTGATTTTGCCAGAAACACCGGGGAGCTGTTTTTT.

The chain recombines TRBV7-2 with TRBJ2-1, with D maybe TRBD1 (7 bases). Trimming cost V 5 bases and J 4 bases, with 15 bases left between them. The CDR3 has 15 residues. Germline CDR1 is SGHTA and CDR2 is FQGNSA. CDR3 in amino acids: CASSAQGGGYNEQFF. The CDR3 coding sequence is TGTGCCAGCAGCGCGCAGGGGGGCGGGTACAATGAGCAGTTCTTC.

This clone appeared a few times. The chain couples TRBV18 to TRBJ2-3, with D perhaps TRBD1 (6 bases). The CDR3 extends over 15 amino acids. V was trimmed by 3 bases and J by 0 bases, leaving 10 bases between them. Germline lookup yields CDR1 KGHSH and CDR2 LQKENI. The CDR3 DNA reads TGTGCCAGCTCACCGGGGACAACTAGCACAGATACGCAGTATTTT. It specifies CASSPGTTSTDTQYF.

The chain links TRBV3-1 (or the pseudogene TRBV3-2) to TRBJ2-5, with 7 nucleotides matching TRBD2. V lost 5 bases, J lost 12 bases, and 9 bases stayed unmatched. Looked up from germline, CDR1 is LGHDT and CDR2 is YNNKEL (reference sequence). The length of the CDR3 is 12 residues. CDR3 in DNA: TGTGCCAGCAGCTACGGAGCGGGGCCGGAGTACTTC. Its translation: CASSYGAGPEYF.

This chain uses TRBV6-5 with TRBJ2-3; TRBD2 might be the D (5 bases). Between the trimmed V and J ends, which lost 0 bases and 6 bases, there was a span of 10 bases. CDR3 length equals 14 residues. CDR1 is MNHEY, CDR2 SVGAGI, per germline. Here the CDR3 reads CASSYSTTGDTQYF. CDR3 DNA: TGTGCCAGCAGTTACTCGACTACGGGGGATACGCAGTATTTT.

The chain links TRBV7-2 to TRBJ1-3; D gene ambiguous. With 3 bases removed from V and 3 bases from J, the gap between germline ends came to 15 bases. The CDR3 runs 16 residues. CDR1 is SGHTA, CDR2 FQGNSA, per germline. CDR3 protein: CASSLVGRVGGNTIYF. The CDR3 DNA reads TGTGCCAGCAGCTTGGTCGGGAGGGTGGGTGGAAACACCATATATTTT.

The V call is TRBV4-1, the J call TRBJ1-1; possibly TRBD1 for D (6 bases). Per the germline V gene, CDR1 is MGHRA and CDR2 is YSYEKL. The length of the CDR3 is 15 residues. Trimming shortened V by 4 bases and J by 6 bases, and 18 bases separated the two germline ends. CDR3 sequence: CASSRAITGFSEAFF. The CDR3 coding sequence is TGCGCCAGCAGCCGAGCCATAACAGGGTTTTCTGAAGCTTTCTTT.

Only a few counts were recorded for this clone. This sequence joins TRBV6-5 and TRBJ1-4; D is undetermined. Germline V gene lookup returns CDR1 MNHEY and CDR2 SVGAGI. This CDR3 comprises 16 residues. V lost 1 base and J 1 base, leaving 10 bases between the germline ends. CDR3 protein: CASSYYSQGTNEKLFF. The CDR3 coding sequence is TGTGCCAGCAGTTACTACAGTCAAGGAACTAATGAAAAACTGTTTTTT.

V is TRBV6-6 and J is TRBJ2-6; the D gene is possibly TRBD1 (6 bases). V was cut by 5 bases and J by 1 base, with 21 bases left in between. The CDR3 has 19 residues. Germline CDR1 is MNHNY and CDR2 is SVGAGI (reference sequence). Here the CDR3 DNA reads TGTGCCAGCAGTCCCCGACAGGTCCCCACTTCTTCTGGGGCCAACGTCCTGACTTTC. This encodes CASSPRQVPTSSGANVLTF.

This chain links TRBV6-5 with TRBJ2-7; 10 positions agree with TRBD2. The V and J ends lost 6 bases and 2 bases, in that order; junction bases with no gene match: 7. This CDR3 region has 15 residues. Germline CDR1 and CDR2: MNHEY and SVGAGI. Here the CDR3 DNA reads TGTGCCAGCAGCCCCGTAGCGGGGGGCCCCTACGAGCAGTACGTC. It encodes CASSPVAGGPYEQYV.

This sequence joins TRBV24-1 and TRBJ2-2; 11 bases fit TRBD1. This CDR3 has 14 residues. J gave up 7 bases and V 10 bases, and 7 bases lay outside the gene matches. The germline gives CDR1 KGHDR, CDR2 SFDVKD. The CDR3 here is CATKDRGRDGELFF. CDR3 nucleotides: TGTGCCACAAAGGACAGGGGGCGCGACGGGGAGCTGTTTTTT.

The V call is TRBV2, the J call TRBJ2-1; tentative D call: TRBD1 (5 bases). Trimming took 7 bases from V and 0 from J, leaving 10 bases between them. CDR1 SNHLY and CDR2 FYNNEI come from the germline V gene. The CDR3 contains 14 residues. CDR3 sequence: CASIVDSSYNEQFF. Written as DNA, the CDR3 is TGTGCCAGCATCGTAGACAGCTCCTACAATGAGCAGTTCTTC. Complete variable domain (other parts from reference TRBV2 and TRBJ2-1): EPEVTQTPSHQVTQMGQEVILRCVPISNHLYFYWYRQILGQKVEFLVSFYNNEISEKSEIFDDQFSVERPDGSNFTLKIRSTKLEDSAMYFCASIVDSSYNEQFFGPGTRLTVL.

The V gene is TRBV7-6, the J gene TRBJ2-5; weak D call: TRBD2 (5 bases). Germline V lookup: CDR1 SGHVS, CDR2 FNYEAQ. V lost 1 base and J 5 bases, leaving 17 bases between the germline ends. The CDR3 length is 16 residues. CDR3 sequence reads: CASSLGLGNRGETQYF. The DNA for the CDR3 is TGTGCCAGCAGCTTAGGTTTGGGGAATCGGGGTGAGACCCAGTACTTC.

The chain employs TRBV13 and TRBJ2-3; 9 positions match TRBD2. J was trimmed by 6 bases and V by 0 bases; bases with no gene match: 1. Germline CDR1 reads PRHDT; CDR2 reads FYEKMQ (reference sequence). The CDR3 runs to 14 residues. For the CDR3, the DNA is TGTGCCAGCAGCTTAGGGGGACTAGCCGATACGCAGTATTTT. Translation gives CASSLGGLADTQYF.

This chain joins TRBV6-1 and TRBJ1-4; possibly TRBD1 for D (5 bases). From germline, CDR1 is MNHNS and CDR2 SASEGT. The CDR3 extends over 14 amino acids. Trimming took off 2 bases at V and 7 bases at J, with 11 bases between the two ends. The CDR3 DNA is TGTGCCAGCAGTGAATCGGGGGTTGGTGAAAAACTGTTTTTT. Encoded protein: CASSESGVGEKLFF.

This chain joins TRBV2 and TRBJ2-5, with 10 bases aligning to TRBD2. This CDR3 spans 15 amino acids. CDR1 and CDR2 (germline): SNHLY, FYNNEI. J gave up 4 bases and V 6 bases, and 8 bases lay outside the gene matches. CDR3 residues: CASRDRSGGAETQYF. The DNA for the CDR3 is TGTGCCAGCAGGGACCGGAGCGGGGGGGCAGAGACCCAGTACTTC.

The rearrangement joins TRBV2 to TRBJ2-3; the match to TRBD1 covers 8 bases. The germline V gene has CDR1 SNHLY and CDR2 FYNNEI. The junction had 11 bases not matched to a gene; V was cut back by 7 bases and J by 5 bases. CDR3 size: 15 residues. The chain's CDR3 is CASKVAGGLGDTQYF. The CDR3, as DNA: TGTGCCAGCAAGGTAGCAGGGGGCTTGGGAGATACGCAGTATTTT.

V gene TRBV30 combines with J gene TRBJ1-6, with 8 nucleotides matching TRBD1. The CDR3 spans 16 residues. Germline CDR1 is GTSNPN and CDR2 is SVGIG (reference sequence). V lost 3 bases and J lost 5; bases outside the gene matches: 9. CDR3 in DNA: TGTGCCTGGAGCCCAGACAGGGGAGGGAATAATTCACCCCTCCACTTT. This translates into CAWSPDRGGNNSPLHF.

The chain combines TRBV15 with TRBJ1-5, with a tentative D call TRBD1 (5 bases). This CDR3 is 18 amino acids long. V gave up 0 bases and J gave up 3 bases, with 18 bases separating them. Germline V gives CDR1 LNHNV, CDR2 YYDKDF (reference sequence). CDR3 sequence: CATSRDRTGPIDNQPQHF. The CDR3 bases are TGTGCCACCAGCAGAGATCGAACAGGACCTATTGACAATCAGCCCCAGCATTTT.

This clone was detected only once. V is TRBV7-2 and J is TRBJ1-6; D is unresolved. V lost 1 base and J lost 4, with 8 bases in between. Germline loops: CDR1 SGHTA, CDR2 FQGNSA. This CDR3 is 15 amino acids long. The chain's CDR3 is CASSLGGRYNSPLHF. Here the CDR3 DNA reads TGTGCCAGCAGCTTAGGAGGTAGATATAATTCACCCCTCCACTTT.

The V gene is TRBV3-1 (or the pseudogene TRBV3-2), the J gene TRBJ1-5; 8 bases map to TRBD1. The germline V gene has CDR1 LGHDT and CDR2 YNNKEL (reference sequence). There are 16 residues in the CDR3. With 1 base clipped from V and 6 bases from J, the junction kept 8 bases outside the gene matches. CDR3 residues: CASSQVGRGQVQPQHF. The DNA for the CDR3 is TGTGCCAGCAGCCAAGTAGGCAGGGGGCAGGTTCAGCCCCAGCATTTT.

J is TRBJ2-3 and V is TRBV5-6, with 7 nucleotides matching TRBD2. This CDR3 spans 15 amino acids. In germline, CDR1 is SGHDT, CDR2 YYEEEE. Trimming took 4 bases from V and 2 from J; bases not matched to a gene: 7. As DNA, the CDR3 is TGTGCCAGCAGCCCGGGACTAACCCTCACAGATACGCAGTATTTT. Protein sequence: CASSPGLTLTDTQYF. The whole variable domain, filled in from reference TRBV5-6 and TRBJ2-3, reads DAGVTQSPTHLIKTRGQQVTLRCSPKSGHDTVSWYQQALGQGPQFIFQYYEEEERQRGNFPDRFSGHQFPNYSSELNVNALLLGDSALYLCASSPGLTLTDTQYFGPGTRLTVL.